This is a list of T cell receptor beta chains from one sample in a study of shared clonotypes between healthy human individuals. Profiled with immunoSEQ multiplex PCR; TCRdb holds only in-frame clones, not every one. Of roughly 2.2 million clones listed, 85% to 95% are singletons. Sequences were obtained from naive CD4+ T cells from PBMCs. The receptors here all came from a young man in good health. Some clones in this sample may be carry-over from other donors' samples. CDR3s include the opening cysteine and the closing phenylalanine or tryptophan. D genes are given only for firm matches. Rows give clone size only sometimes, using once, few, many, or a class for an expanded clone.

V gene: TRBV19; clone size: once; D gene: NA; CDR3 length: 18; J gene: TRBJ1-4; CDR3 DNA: TGTGCCAGTAGCACCCAAGGGTGGGCGGCTGCAACTAATGAAAAACTGTTTTTT; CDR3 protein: CASSTQGWAAATNEKLFF
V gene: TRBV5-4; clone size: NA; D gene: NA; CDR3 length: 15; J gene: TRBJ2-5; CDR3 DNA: TGTGCCAGCACCACTTGGAAGGGGTCCCAAGAGACCCAGTACTTC; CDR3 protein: CASTTWKGSQETQYF
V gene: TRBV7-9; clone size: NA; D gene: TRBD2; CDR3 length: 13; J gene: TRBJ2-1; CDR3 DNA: TGTGCCAGCAGCCAAGGGAGGGGCGATGAGCAGTTCTTC; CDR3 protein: CASSQGRGDEQFF
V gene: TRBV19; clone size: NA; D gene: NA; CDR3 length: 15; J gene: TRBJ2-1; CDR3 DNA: TGTGCCAGTAGTTCCCGCGCGGGTAGAAACAATGAGCAGTTCTTC; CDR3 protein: CASSSRAGRNNEQFF
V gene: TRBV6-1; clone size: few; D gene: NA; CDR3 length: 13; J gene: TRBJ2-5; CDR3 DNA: TGTGCCAGCAGTCGTGTCGGTCCGGAGACCCAGTACTTC; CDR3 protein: CASSRVGPETQYF
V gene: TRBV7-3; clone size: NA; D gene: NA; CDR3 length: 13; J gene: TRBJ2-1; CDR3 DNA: TGTGCCAGCAGCTCTACAGCGTACAATGAGCAGTTCTTC; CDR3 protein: CASSSTAYNEQFF
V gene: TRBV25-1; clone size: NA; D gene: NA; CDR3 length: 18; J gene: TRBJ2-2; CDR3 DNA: TGTGCCAGCAGTGCGCCCCCCGGGGCCAGAGCGAACACCGGGGAGCTGTTTTTT; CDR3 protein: CASSAPPGARANTGELFF
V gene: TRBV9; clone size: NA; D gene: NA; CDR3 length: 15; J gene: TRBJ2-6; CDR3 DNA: TGTGCCAGCAGCGTAGGGGCTGCTGGGGCCAACGTCCTGACTTTC; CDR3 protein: CASSVGAAGANVLTF
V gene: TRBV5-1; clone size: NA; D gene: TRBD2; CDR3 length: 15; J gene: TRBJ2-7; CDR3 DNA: TGCGCCAGCAGCTTGGGCGGGAGAGAATCCTACGAGCAGTACTTC; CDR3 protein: CASSLGGRESYEQYF
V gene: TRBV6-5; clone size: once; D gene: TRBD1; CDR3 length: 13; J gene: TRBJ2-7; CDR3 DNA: TGTGCCAGCAGAACCGGGACAGCCTACGAGCAGTACTTC; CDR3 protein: CASRTGTAYEQYF
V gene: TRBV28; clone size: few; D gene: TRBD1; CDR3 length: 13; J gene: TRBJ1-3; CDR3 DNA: TGTGCCAGCAGTAACAGGGGCAGAAACACCATATATTTT; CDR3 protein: CASSNRGRNTIYF
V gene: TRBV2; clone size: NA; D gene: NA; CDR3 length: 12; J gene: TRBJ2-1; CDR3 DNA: TGTGCCAGCAGAAAAGCGGTGGGTGAGCAGTTCTTC; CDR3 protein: CASRKAVGEQFF
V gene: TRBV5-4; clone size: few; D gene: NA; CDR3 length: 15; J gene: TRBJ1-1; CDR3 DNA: TGTGCCAGCAGCCGGGCTCTGAGCGGGAACACTGAAGCTTTCTTT; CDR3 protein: CASSRALSGNTEAFF
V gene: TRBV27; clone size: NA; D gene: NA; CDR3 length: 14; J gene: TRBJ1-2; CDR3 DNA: TGTGCCAGCGGGAGTGGGGGCAGGGCCTATGGCTACACCTTC; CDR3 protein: CASGSGGRAYGYTF
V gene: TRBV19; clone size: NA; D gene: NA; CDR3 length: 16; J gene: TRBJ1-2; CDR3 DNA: TGTGCCAGTAGCTCCCCACGTGCAGGGGCTAACTATGGCTACACCTTC; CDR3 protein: CASSSPRAGANYGYTF
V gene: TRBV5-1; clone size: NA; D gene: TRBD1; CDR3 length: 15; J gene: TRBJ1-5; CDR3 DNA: TGCGCCAGCAGCTTGGGTTCGCCAGGGGGACAGCCCCAGCATTTT; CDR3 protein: CASSLGSPGGQPQHF
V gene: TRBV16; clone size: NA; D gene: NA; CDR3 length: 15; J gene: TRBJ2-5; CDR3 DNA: TGTGCCAGCAGCCCCCCCCGAGGGGCCAGGGAGACCCAGTACTTC; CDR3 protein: CASSPPRGARETQYF
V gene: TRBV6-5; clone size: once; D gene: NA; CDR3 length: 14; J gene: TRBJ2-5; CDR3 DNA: TGTGCCAGCAGTTACGGTGCGAACCAAGAGACCCAGTACTTC; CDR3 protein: CASSYGANQETQYF
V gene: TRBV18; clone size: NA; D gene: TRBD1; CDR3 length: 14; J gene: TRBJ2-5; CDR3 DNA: TGTGCCAGCTCACTCGGACAGGTACAAGAGACCCAGTACTTC; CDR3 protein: CASSLGQVQETQYF
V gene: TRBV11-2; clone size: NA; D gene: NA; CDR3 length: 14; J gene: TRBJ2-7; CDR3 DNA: TGTGCCAGCAGCTCCGGTCTAGTCTCCTACGAGCAGTACTTC; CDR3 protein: CASSSGLVSYEQYF
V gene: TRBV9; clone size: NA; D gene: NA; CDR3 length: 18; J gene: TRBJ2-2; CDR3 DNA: TGTGCCAGCAGCGTAGAGGGACACCTCTCGAGGGGGACCGGGGAGCTGTTTTTT; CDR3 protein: CASSVEGHLSRGTGELFF
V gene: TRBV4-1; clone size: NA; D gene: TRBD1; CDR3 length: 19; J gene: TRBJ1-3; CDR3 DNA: TGCGCCAGCAGCCAGAGTCTCCGACAGGGGGGCCTCTATAGGAACACCATATATTTT; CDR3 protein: CASSQSLRQGGLYRNTIYF
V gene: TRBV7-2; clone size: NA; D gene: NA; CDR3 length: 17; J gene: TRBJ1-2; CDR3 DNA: TGTGCCAGCAGCTTCGCCGGGACCCAAAAATTTAACTATGGCTACACCTTC; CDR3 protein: CASSFAGTQKFNYGYTF
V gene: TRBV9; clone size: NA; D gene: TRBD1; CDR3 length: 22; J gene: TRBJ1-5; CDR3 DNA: TGTGCCAGCAGCGTAGCGAGGGACAGGGGGCTTGTGTCGGTTAGCGTTCTGCAGCCCCAGCATTTT; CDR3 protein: CASSVARDRGLVSVSVLQPQHF
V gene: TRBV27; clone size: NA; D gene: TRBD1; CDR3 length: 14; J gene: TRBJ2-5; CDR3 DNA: TGTGCCAGCAGTTCTCGACAGGGCCCAGAGACCCAGTACTTC; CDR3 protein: CASSSRQGPETQYF
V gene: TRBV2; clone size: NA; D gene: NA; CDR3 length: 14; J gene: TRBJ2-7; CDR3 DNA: TGTGCCAGCAGTACCGGGGGTGATCTCCACGAGCAGTACTTC; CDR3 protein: CASSTGGDLHEQYF
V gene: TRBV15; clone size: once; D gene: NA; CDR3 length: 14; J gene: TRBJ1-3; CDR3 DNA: TGTGCCACCAGCAGAGATAGAGGGTTGGACACCATATATTTT; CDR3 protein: CATSRDRGLDTIYF
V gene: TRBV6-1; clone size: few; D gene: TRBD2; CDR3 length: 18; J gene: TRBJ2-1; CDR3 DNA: TGTGCCAGCAGTGAAAGTCCGGGACTAGCGGGAGTGTGGGGTGAGCAGTTCTTC; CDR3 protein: CASSESPGLAGVWGEQFF
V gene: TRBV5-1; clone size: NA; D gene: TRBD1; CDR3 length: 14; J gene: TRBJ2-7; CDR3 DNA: TGCGCCAGCAGCGTGGACAGGACCGCCTACGAGCAGTACTTC; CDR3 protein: CASSVDRTAYEQYF
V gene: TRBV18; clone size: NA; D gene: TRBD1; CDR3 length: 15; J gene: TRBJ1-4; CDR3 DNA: TGTGCCAGCTCTTCCCGGGACAGGAAGAATGAAAAACTGTTTTTT; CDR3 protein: CASSSRDRKNEKLFF
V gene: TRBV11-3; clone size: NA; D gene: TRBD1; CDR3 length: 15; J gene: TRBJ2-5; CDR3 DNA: TGTGCCAGCAGCAGTTCGACAGGGGGCTATGAGACCCAGTACTTC; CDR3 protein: CASSSSTGGYETQYF
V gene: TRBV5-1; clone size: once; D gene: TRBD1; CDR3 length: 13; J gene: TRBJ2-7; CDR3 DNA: TGCGCCAGCAGCATGACAGGGGTATACGAGCAGTACTTC; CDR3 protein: CASSMTGVYEQYF
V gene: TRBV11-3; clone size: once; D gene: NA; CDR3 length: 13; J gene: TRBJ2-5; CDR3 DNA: TGTGCCAGCAGCCGAGGACCGAAAGAGACCCAGTACTTC; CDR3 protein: CASSRGPKETQYF
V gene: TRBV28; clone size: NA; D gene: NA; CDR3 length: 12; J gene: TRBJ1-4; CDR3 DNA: TGTGCCGCCTCCGGCGGTAATGAAAAACTGTTTTTT; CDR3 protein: CAASGGNEKLFF
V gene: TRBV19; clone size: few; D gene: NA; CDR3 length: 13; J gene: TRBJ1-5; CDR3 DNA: TGTGCCAGTAGTTCGGCGGTGGGTCAGCCCCAGCATTTT; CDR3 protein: CASSSAVGQPQHF
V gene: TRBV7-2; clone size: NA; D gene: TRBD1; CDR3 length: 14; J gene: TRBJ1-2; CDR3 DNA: TGTGCCAGCAGCTCCCGACAGGGGAGCTATGGCTACACCTTC; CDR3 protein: CASSSRQGSYGYTF
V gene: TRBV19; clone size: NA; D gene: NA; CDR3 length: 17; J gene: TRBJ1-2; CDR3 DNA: TGTGCCAGTAGTACCTCGTCGGAAGGGACCTTTGGGTATGGCTACACCTTC; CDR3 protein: CASSTSSEGTFGYGYTF
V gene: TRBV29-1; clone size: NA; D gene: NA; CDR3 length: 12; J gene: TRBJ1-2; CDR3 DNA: TGCAGCGTTTGGGCTGTTAACTATGGCTACACCTTC; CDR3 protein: CSVWAVNYGYTF
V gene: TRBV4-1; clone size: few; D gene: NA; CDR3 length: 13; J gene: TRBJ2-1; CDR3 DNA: TGCGCCAGCAGCCTTACCGGGGGGCAGGGCCTGTTCTTC; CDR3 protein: CASSLTGGQGLFF